The clone carrying this TCR beta chain was counted only a few times. Authors' methods: Cell counts per sample came from amplifying reference gene primers. Data came from immunoSEQ multiplex PCR; TCRdb stores just in-frame clones and leaves some out. The V and J calls and clone size come from that table; D and trimming were worked out from the DNA. The table includes around 60,000 clones, 90% detected once. This sample was taken from a study of blood T cell repertoires in COVID-19. Overall study: Samples taken during acute and convalescent COVID-19 were collected in the United States, Italy and Spain. Sources were T cells, B-cell-depleted T cells, or PBMCs; the material itself was cDNA or gDNA.

The CDR3 contains 13 residues. V dropped 7 bases and J dropped 2 bases, with 11 bases sitting between them. Germline-derived CDR1 and CDR2 are SNHLY and FYNNEI. The sequence came from a man aged 55-75 years with acute or convalescent COVID-19. The sample was peripheral blood. V gene TRBV2 combines with J gene TRBJ1-2, with D possibly TRBD1 on 6 matching bases. CDR3 in DNA: TGTGCCAGCAATCAGGGGACGAACTATGGCTACACCTTC. This codes for CASNQGTNYGYTF.